These 14 T cell receptor beta chains were sequenced from one sample in a study of blood T cells in healthy people across ages. A second about 7 to 11 cycle PCR used barcoded and J-beta primers. TCRdb passed the 5' RACE reads through MiXCR, listing each CDR3 protein once. The table lists about 1,400,000 distinct CDR3 sequences, approximately 63% of them singletons. Sequences were obtained from blood. All receptors derive from a man younger than 30 in good health.

The chain is built from TRBV6-2 or TRBV6-3 and TRBJ1-2; weak D call: TRBD1 (5 bases). V was cut by 6 bases and J by 9 bases, with 11 bases left in between. This CDR3 comprises 11 residues. The germline CDR1 and CDR2 sequences are MNHEY and SVGEGT. The CDR3 DNA follows: TGTGCCAGCAGCGAACCAGGGAGCTACACCTTC. It yields the protein CASSEPGSYTF.

The V gene is TRBV5-1, the J gene TRBJ2-3; 12 nucleotides agree with TRBD1. The CDR3 contains 14 residues. V lost 6 bases to trimming and J lost 3 bases; unmatched junction nucleotides: 2. The V gene's germline CDR1 is SGHRS and CDR2 YFSETQ. The CDR3 sequence: CASTGQGATDTQYF. The CDR3 nucleotides read TGCGCCAGCACGGGACAGGGGGCAACAGATACGCAGTATTTT.

This clonotype was detected only a few times. This chain uses TRBV7-7 with TRBJ2-7, with D hard to call. V was cut by 0 bases and J by 3 bases, with 9 bases left in between. The CDR3 is 14 residues long. CDR1 and CDR2 (germline): SSHAT, FNYEAQ (reference sequence). CDR3 loop: CASSLAPGYYEQYF. The CDR3 DNA reads TGTGCCAGCAGCTTAGCCCCAGGATACTACGAGCAGTACTTC.

This clonotype occurred a few times. The CDR3 DNA reads as TGTGCCAGCAGCCAATACAGGGGAGAGGTTGAAGCTTTCTTT. Protein: CASSQYRGEVEAFF. J is TRBJ1-1 and V is TRBV4-2; 7 positions agree with TRBD1. Germline V gene data show CDR1 as LGHNA and CDR2 as YNFKEQ. The V and J ends lost 2 bases and 7 bases, in that order; junction bases with no gene match: 7. CDR3 length: 14 residues.

This chain links TRBV4-2 with TRBJ1-1; unclear D gene. V was cut by 0 bases and J by 8 bases, with 13 bases left in between. The CDR3 length is 14 residues. Germline CDR1 and CDR2: LGHNA and YNFKEQ. The CDR3 region has the DNA TGTGCCAGCAGCCAAGACTTCCGGTTGTCGGAAGCTTTCTTT. Amino acids: CASSQDFRLSEAFF.

The J gene is TRBJ2-5, the V gene TRBV7-9; possible D gene TRBD1, 6 bases. The CDR3 is 14 residues long. V was cut by 6 bases and J by 5 bases, with 16 bases left in between. Germline V gene lookup returns CDR1 SEHNR and CDR2 FQNEAQ (reference sequence). Here the CDR3 DNA reads TGTGCCAGCAGATCCGAAGGGGGTTATGAGACCCAGTACTTC. Its protein is CASRSEGGYETQYF.

The chain has TRBV12-3 or TRBV12-4 and TRBJ1-1, with no clear D. The germline V and J ends were trimmed by 6 bases and 0 bases, with 20 bases remaining between them. This CDR3 region has 17 residues. CDR3 protein: CASSNNDPGVMNTEAFF. The CDR3 DNA is TGTGCCAGCAGCAATAACGACCCTGGCGTTATGAACACTGAAGCTTTCTTT.

This clonotype was seen a handful of times. This chain links TRBV4-1 with TRBJ1-2; 9 bases are shared with TRBD1. Germline CDR1 reads MGHRA; CDR2 reads YSYEKL. With 3 bases clipped from V and 6 bases from J, the junction kept 5 bases outside the gene matches. CDR3 size: 14 residues. The CDR3 sequence is CASSHGTGIDGYTF. The CDR3 nucleotides read TGCGCCAGCAGCCATGGGACAGGGATAGATGGCTACACCTTC.

This chain connects TRBV12-3 or TRBV12-4 to TRBJ1-3, with D hard to call. The CDR3 covers 13 residues. Between the trimmed V and J ends, which lost 4 bases and 4 bases, there was a span of 8 bases. The CDR3, as DNA: TGTGCCAGCAGTTCACCCGGGGGAAACACCATATATTTT. It specifies CASSSPGGNTIYF.

This rearrangement joins TRBV27 to TRBJ1-5; no clear D gene. Looked up from germline, CDR1 is MNHEY and CDR2 is SMNVEV (reference sequence). This CDR3 comprises 14 residues. Trimming took 3 bases from V and 2 from J, leaving 8 bases between them. CDR3 coding DNA: TGTGCCAGCAGTTTGAATGATGGCAATCAGCCCCAGCATTTT. Amino acids: CASSLNDGNQPQHF.

V gene TRBV6-2 or TRBV6-3 combines with J gene TRBJ2-3; D is tentatively TRBD1 or TRBD2 (6 bases each). Germline V CDR1 and CDR2: MNHEY, SVGEGT. The V and J ends lost 6 bases and 2 bases respectively, with 12 bases between them. The CDR3 runs 14 residues. CDR3 DNA sequence: TGTGCCAGCAGCTCCCGGGGGCACACAGATACGCAGTATTTT. Amino acids: CASSSRGHTDTQYF.

This chain links TRBV13 with TRBJ2-7; TRBD2 might be the D (5 bases). This CDR3 has 14 residues. Germline loops: CDR1 PRHDT, CDR2 FYEKMQ (reference sequence). V dropped 4 bases and J dropped 3 bases, with 13 bases sitting between them. The CDR3 protein is CASSSVLGDYEQYF. The CDR3 bases are TGTGCCAGCAGCTCCGTGCTCGGGGACTACGAGCAGTACTTC.

This clonotype came up a few times. J is TRBJ1-2 and V is TRBV6-5; 9 bases agree with TRBD1. Trimming took 6 bases from V and 8 from J; bases not matched to a gene: 10. The CDR3 covers 14 residues. Germline CDR1 MNHEY, CDR2 SVGAGI. As DNA, the CDR3 is TGTGCCAGCAGCGGGACAGGGAATTTGCGCGGCTACACCTTC. Translation: CASSGTGNLRGYTF.

The chain couples TRBV25-1 to TRBJ1-1, with D uncertain. The ends were cut back, 4 bases at V and 3 bases at J, with 15 bases in the middle. Germline-derived CDR1 and CDR2 are MGHDK and SYGVNS. The CDR3 totals 15 residues. The chain's CDR3 is CASSAQKGRYTEAFF. The CDR3 DNA reads TGTGCCAGCAGTGCCCAGAAAGGGCGGTACACTGAAGCTTTCTTT.